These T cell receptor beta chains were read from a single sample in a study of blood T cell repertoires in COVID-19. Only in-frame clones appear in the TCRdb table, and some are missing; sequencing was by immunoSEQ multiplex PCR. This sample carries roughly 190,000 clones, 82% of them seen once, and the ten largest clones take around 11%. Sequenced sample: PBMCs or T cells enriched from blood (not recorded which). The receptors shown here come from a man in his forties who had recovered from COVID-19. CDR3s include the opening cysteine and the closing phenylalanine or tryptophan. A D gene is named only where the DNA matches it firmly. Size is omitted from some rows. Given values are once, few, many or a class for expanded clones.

CAISERLAGVKDTQYF | TGTGCCATCAGCGAACGACTAGCGGGAGTTAAAGATACGCAGTATTTT | TRBD2 | TRBJ2-3 | TRBV10-3 | .
CASSNQGARGQPQHF | TGTGCCAGCAGCAACCAGGGGGCGAGAGGACAGCCCCAGCATTTT | TRBD1 | TRBJ1-5 | TRBV9 | .
CASSIGLAGGYTDTQYF | TGTGCCAGCAGCATCGGACTAGCGGGAGGATACACAGATACGCAGTATTTT | TRBD2 | TRBJ2-3 | TRBV6-2/TRBV6-3 | .
CASSLYQNQPQHF | TGTGCCAGCAGCTTATATCAGAATCAGCCCCAGCATTTT | . | TRBJ1-5 | TRBV7-9 | .
CASSLIRSGYQETQYF | TGTGCCAGCAGCTTAATTCGTAGCGGGTACCAAGAGACCCAGTACTTC | TRBD2 | TRBJ2-5 | TRBV5-5 | once
CASSYTGVMNTEAFF | TGTGCCAGCAGCTACACAGGGGTCATGAACACTGAAGCTTTCTTT | TRBD1 | TRBJ1-1 | TRBV6-5 | .
CASSPQGADTEAFF | TGTGCCAGCAGTCCACAGGGGGCTGACACTGAAGCTTTCTTT | TRBD1 | TRBJ1-1 | TRBV6-5 | .
CASSLRGPYEQYF | TGTGCCAGCAGCTTAAGAGGTCCCTACGAGCAGTACTTC | . | TRBJ2-7 | TRBV7-9 | .
CASSIGRTERNTEAFF | TGTGCCAGTAGTATAGGGAGGACAGAAAGAAACACTGAAGCTTTCTTT | . | TRBJ1-1 | TRBV19 | .
CASSLGTSSNEQYF | TGTGCCAGCAGTCTGGGGACATCTAGCAACGAGCAGTACTTC | . | TRBJ2-7 | TRBV28 | .
CASSLRLNTEAFF | TGTGCCAGCAGCTTGCGCCTGAACACTGAAGCTTTCTTT | . | TRBJ1-1 | TRBV7-2 | few
CASSRFTANEKLFF | TGTGCCAGCAGCCGCTTTACAGCTAATGAAAAACTGTTTTTT | . | TRBJ1-4 | TRBV7-2 | .
CASSLVGQPTLRQFF | TGTGCCAGCAGCTTAGTAGGACAGCCAACCCTCCGGCAGTTCTTC | . | TRBJ2-1 | TRBV11-1 | .
CASSLESGGSSPLHF | TGTGCCAGCAGCTTAGAGTCAGGGGGAAGTTCACCCCTCCACTTT | TRBD1 | TRBJ1-6 | TRBV7-3 | few
CASSLQGPGREKLFF | TGTGCCAGCAGCTTACAGGGGCCCGGACGCGAAAAACTGTTTTTT | TRBD1 | TRBJ1-4 | TRBV5-4 | .
CATSITVPSYNEQFF | TGTGCCACCAGCATAACGGTCCCATCCTACAATGAGCAGTTCTTC | . | TRBJ2-1 | TRBV15 | .
CASSLDGRGMNTEAFF | TGTGCCAGCAGCTTGGACGGCAGGGGGATGAACACTGAAGCTTTCTTT | TRBD1 | TRBJ1-1 | TRBV5-4 | .
CASSQDTGTKGTEAFF | TGCGCCAGCAGCCAAGATACAGGGACCAAGGGCACTGAAGCTTTCTTT | . | TRBJ1-1 | TRBV4-1 | .
CASSLAGLAYNEQFF | TGCGCCAGCAGCCTGGCGGGACTAGCATACAATGAGCAGTTCTTC | TRBD2 | TRBJ2-1 | TRBV4-1 | .
CSALQPGKQFF | TGCAGTGCGCTCCAACCAGGGAAGCAGTTCTTC | . | TRBJ2-1 | TRBV20-1 | .
CSARGENEQFF | TGCAGTGCTAGAGGGGAGAATGAGCAGTTCTTC | . | TRBJ2-1 | TRBV20-1 | .
CASSQDLGEETEQYF | TGCGCCAGCAGCCAAGATCTCGGGGAAGAGACCGAGCAGTACTTC | . | TRBJ2-7 | TRBV4-3 | .
CASSPPTSGYTDTQYF | TGCGCCAGCAGCCCTCCGACTAGCGGGTACACAGATACGCAGTATTTT | TRBD2 | TRBJ2-3 | TRBV4-1 | .
CASSILAGVNIQYF | TGTGCCAGTAGTATCCTAGCGGGAGTAAACATTCAGTACTTC | TRBD2 | TRBJ2-4 | TRBV19 | .
CASSPYKAPYEQYF | TGTGCCAGCAGCCCGTATAAAGCCCCCTACGAGCAGTACTTC | . | TRBJ2-7 | TRBV7-9 | .
CASSFTGKVGYTF | TGTGCCAGCAGTTTTACAGGAAAGGTTGGCTACACCTTC | . | TRBJ1-2 | TRBV12-3/TRBV12-4 | .
CASSQDQGMVGYTF | TGTGCCAGCAGCCAAGATCAGGGGATGGTTGGCTACACCTTC | . | TRBJ1-2 | TRBV4-2 | .
CASSFQGAGGYTF | TGTGCCAGCAGTTTCCAGGGGGCTGGTGGCTACACCTTC | TRBD1 | TRBJ1-2 | TRBV28 | .
CASSSGLAGPGRGELFF | TGTGCCAGCAGCTCAGGACTAGCGGGCCCCGGCAGAGGGGAGCTGTTTTTT | TRBD2 | TRBJ2-2 | TRBV7-2 | .
CSASQETGYGYTF | TGCAGTGCTAGTCAGGAAACGGGGTATGGCTACACCTTC | . | TRBJ1-2 | TRBV20-1 | .
CASSLGGQRVDTQYF | TGTGCCAGCAGCTTGGGGGGACAGAGAGTCGATACGCAGTATTTT | TRBD1 | TRBJ2-3 | TRBV5-4 | few
CASSIFAGELFF | TGTGCCAGCAGTATATTCGCCGGGGAGCTGTTTTTT | . | TRBJ2-2 | TRBV27 | .
CASSLSGDSNQPQHF | TGCGCCAGCAGCTTGTCAGGTGATAGTAATCAGCCCCAGCATTTT | . | TRBJ1-5 | TRBV5-1 | .
CASSEAPGLGARNEQFF | TGTGCCAGCAGTGAAGCGCCGGGACTAGGGGCTAGAAATGAGCAGTTCTTC | TRBD2 | TRBJ2-1 | TRBV6-1 | few
CASSSDFPSYEQYF | TGTGCCAGCAGTTCAGATTTCCCCTCCTACGAGCAGTACTTC | . | TRBJ2-7 | TRBV6-5 | .
CASTHPTQVTDTQYF | TGTGCCAGCACTCACCCGACCCAGGTCACAGATACGCAGTATTTT | . | TRBJ2-3 | TRBV9 | once
CASSPLAGGDTGELFF | TGTGCCAGCAGCCCACTAGCGGGAGGCGACACCGGGGAGCTGTTTTTT | TRBD2 | TRBJ2-2 | TRBV11-3 | .
CASSLLGTGLDEQFF | TGTGCCAGCAGTTTACTAGGGACAGGGTTGGATGAGCAGTTCTTC | TRBD1 | TRBJ2-1 | TRBV27 | many
CASSVSSGRTNEQFF | TGTGCCAGCAGCGTCTCTAGCGGGAGGACCAATGAGCAGTTCTTC | TRBD2 | TRBJ2-1 | TRBV6-5 | .
CASSLGSGQNLYNEQFF | TGTGCCAGCAGCCTGGGTTCGGGACAAAATCTCTACAATGAGCAGTTCTTC | . | TRBJ2-1 | TRBV5-6 | .
CAWVPAGLVRTHF | TGTGCCTGGGTCCCCGCCGGACTAGTCAGGACGCATTTT | TRBD2 | TRBJ2-3 | TRBV30 | .
CASSQEWDSARNEQFF | TGCGCCAGCAGCCAAGAATGGGACTCTGCGAGGAATGAGCAGTTCTTC | . | TRBJ2-1 | TRBV4-3 | .
CASSPAGASPLHF | TGTGCCAGCTCACCTGCAGGGGCTTCACCCCTCCACTTT | . | TRBJ1-6 | TRBV18 | .
CASSPSPGAYEQYF | TGTGCCAGCAGCCCAAGCCCCGGGGCCTACGAGCAGTACTTC | . | TRBJ2-7 | TRBV6-4 | .